A single sample gave rise to the 20 T cell receptor beta chains below, sequenced in a study of glioma-infiltrating T cells after dendritic cell vaccination. Using immunoSEQ multiplex PCR, the repertoire was profiled, and TCRdb retains in-frame clones only, with some absent. The sample contains 90,000 to 110,000 clones, almost 90% of which appear only once. Documented time point: after dendritic cell vaccination, including at tumor progression/relapse. Sample: blood, taken after dendritic cell vaccination. These receptors all stem from a human donor with glioblastoma.

This chain joins TRBV5-1 and TRBJ2-7; 7 positions match TRBD2. This CDR3 has 15 amino acids. Looked up from germline, CDR1 is SGHRS and CDR2 is YFSETQ. The trim removed 4 bases at V and 4 bases at J, leaving 11 bases unmatched. CDR3 in amino acids: CASSLSLAGWYEQYF. Here the CDR3 DNA reads TGCGCCAGCAGCCTTTCTTTAGCGGGCTGGTACGAGCAGTACTTC.

This chain links TRBV5-1 with TRBJ2-5; D is possibly TRBD1 (5 bases). Germline-derived CDR1 and CDR2 are SGHRS and YFSETQ. CDR3 length: 14 amino acids. Trimming pared 7 bases from V and 1 base from J, leaving 14 bases between. CDR3 amino acids: CASSQQGSQETQYF. Written as DNA, the CDR3 is TGCGCCAGCTCTCAGCAGGGTTCCCAAGAGACCCAGTACTTC.

The chain combines TRBV6-5 with TRBJ1-1, with unresolved D. There are 12 residues in the CDR3. Trimming removed 6 bases at V and 3 bases at J, with 8 bases between. Germline lookup yields CDR1 MNHEY and CDR2 SVGAGI. CDR3 nucleotides: TGTGCCAGCAGCCTCGGTTACACTGAAGCTTTCTTT. Amino acid sequence: CASSLGYTEAFF.

This sequence joins TRBV5-5 and TRBJ2-7; 7 bases fit TRBD1. The V and J ends lost 5 bases and 2 bases, in that order; junction bases with no gene match: 10. CDR3 length: 15 amino acids. Germline CDR1 reads SGHKS; CDR2 reads YYEKEE (reference sequence). The DNA for the CDR3 is TGTGCCAGCAGATCCCGGGACAGCCGTACCTACGAGCAGTACTTC. Encoded protein: CASRSRDSRTYEQYF.

The chain uses TRBV14 and TRBJ2-3, with D possibly TRBD2 on 6 matching bases. This CDR3 region has 16 residues. Germline V gene sequence: CDR1 SGHDN, CDR2 FVKESK. V lost 0 bases, J lost 2 bases, and 12 bases lay in between. CDR3 residues: CASSQEGTATTDTQYF. DNA for the CDR3: TGTGCCAGCAGCCAAGAAGGGACTGCCACCACAGATACGCAGTATTTT. Drawing the rest from reference TRBV14 and TRBJ2-3, the complete variable domain is EAGVTQFPSHSVIEKGQTVTLRCDPISGHDNLYWYRRVMGKEIKFLLHFVKESKQDESGMPNNRFLAERTGGTYSTLKVQPAELEDSGVYFCASSQEGTATTDTQYFGPGTRLTVL.

The gene calls are TRBV7-6 and TRBJ2-7, with TRBD2 identical over 11 bases. Germline V gene lookup returns CDR1 SGHVS and CDR2 FNYEAQ. The V segment lost 2 bases and the J segment 3 bases; nucleotides outside the gene matches: 3. This CDR3 comprises 15 residues. The CDR3 DNA reads TGTGCCAGCAGCTTAAAAACTAGCGGGAGCTACGAGCAGTACTTC. It translates to CASSLKTSGSYEQYF. Based on the CDR3 plus reference TRBV7-6 and TRBJ2-7, the full variable domain is GAGVSQSPRYKVTKRGQDVALRCDPISGHVSLYWYRQALGQGPEFLTYFNYEAQQDKSGLPNDRFSAERPEGSISTLTIQRTEQRDSAMYRCASSLKTSGSYEQYFGPGTRLTVT.

This chain links TRBV2 with TRBJ2-3; 7 nucleotides agree with TRBD1. CDR1 and CDR2 (germline): SNHLY, FYNNEI. The length of the CDR3 is 14 residues. The trim removed 6 bases at V and 3 bases at J, leaving 6 bases unmatched. The CDR3 spells CASRQGLVTDTQYF. For the CDR3, the DNA is TGTGCCAGCAGACAGGGGTTAGTAACAGATACGCAGTATTTT.

The chain employs TRBV30 and TRBJ1-3; the D is unclear. CDR3 size: 13 residues. CDR1 GTSNPN and CDR2 SVGIG come from the germline V gene (reference sequence). V lost 3 bases and J lost 3, with 9 bases in between. CDR3 loop: CAWREGFGNTIYF. In DNA form, the CDR3 reads TGTGCCTGGAGAGAGGGTTTTGGAAACACCATATATTTT.

The J gene is TRBJ1-1, the V gene TRBV11-3, with a possible D match to TRBD1 (5 bases). There are 14 residues in the CDR3. Germline-derived CDR1 and CDR2 are SGHNT and YENEEA. Trimming took off 6 bases at V and 8 bases at J, with 19 bases between the two ends. CDR3 protein: CASSTGGEFREAFF. CDR3 DNA sequence: TGTGCCAGCAGTACAGGAGGGGAGTTTCGGGAAGCTTTCTTT. Looking up the rest from reference TRBV11-3 and TRBJ1-1 gives the full variable domain: EAGVVQSPRYKIIEKKQPVAFWCNPISGHNTLYWYLQNLGQGPELLIRYENEEAVDDSQLPKDRFSAERLKGVDSTLKIQPAELGDSAVYLCASSTGGEFREAFFGQGTRLTVV.

This rearrangement joins TRBV19 to TRBJ1-4; 8 bases map to TRBD1. The CDR3 runs to 13 residues. The ends lost 5 bases at V and 8 bases at J; junction bases unmatched: 4. Germline V lookup: CDR1 LNHDA, CDR2 SQIVND (reference sequence). CDR3 in DNA: TGTGCCAGTAGTGTGGACAGGGAAGAAAAACTGTTTTTT. It yields the protein CASSVDREEKLFF.

The CDR3 region has the DNA TGTGCCAGCAGTTTATTCCCCCCGGAAGTGGGCGGAAACACCATATATTTT. Its translation is CASSLFPPEVGGNTIYF. The chain joins TRBV27 to TRBJ1-3; D remains ambiguous. V dropped 1 base and J dropped 4 bases, with 17 bases sitting between them. This CDR3 has 17 amino acids. Per the germline V gene, CDR1 is MNHEY and CDR2 is SMNVEV (reference sequence).

The genes are TRBV7-9 and TRBJ1-5; 10 nucleotides agree with TRBD1. The germline V gene encodes CDR1 SEHNR and CDR2 FQNEAQ (reference sequence). The ends lost 4 bases at V and 4 bases at J; junction bases unmatched: 4. CDR3 length: 15 amino acids. The chain's CDR3 is CASSSDRGVNQPQHF. The CDR3 DNA sequence: TGTGCCAGCAGCTCGGACAGGGGGGTTAATCAGCCCCAGCATTTT.

This rearrangement joins TRBV6-6 to TRBJ2-1, with TRBD2 matching over 10 bases. Germline CDR1 reads MNHNY; CDR2 reads SVGAGI (reference sequence). The V and J ends lost 6 bases and 8 bases, in that order; junction bases with no gene match: 10. CDR3 length: 15 residues. CDR3 amino acids: CASSPPSGSLYEQFF. For the CDR3, the DNA is TGTGCCAGCAGCCCTCCTAGCGGGAGTTTGTATGAGCAGTTCTTC.

This sequence joins TRBV19 and TRBJ1-3; D remains unclear. CDR3 length: 15 residues. The ends were cut back, 7 bases at V and 3 bases at J, with 16 bases in the middle. The germline gives CDR1 LNHDA, CDR2 SQIVND (reference sequence). In DNA form, the CDR3 reads TGTGCCAGTACCCCTGATGCGGGTGTTGGAAACACCATATATTTT. Translating it yields CASTPDAGVGNTIYF.

This clone was detected only once. This sequence joins TRBV10-3 and TRBJ1-2; D is perhaps TRBD1 (5 bases). The CDR3 covers 14 residues. The V gene's germline CDR1 is ENHRY and CDR2 SYGVKD. Trimming pared 4 bases from V and 4 bases from J, leaving 13 bases between. The CDR3 nucleotides are TGTGCCATCAGTGGAATCGCGGGGGGCTATGGCTACACCTTC. Protein product: CAISGIAGGYGYTF.

The V gene is TRBV2, the J gene TRBJ1-2; D unresolved. The germline V gene has CDR1 SNHLY and CDR2 FYNNEI. This CDR3 comprises 14 residues. Trimming stripped 6 bases from V and 3 bases from J, with 14 bases between. The CDR3 DNA reads as TGTGCCAGCAGAAGAGAGGCTACGGACTATGGCTACACCTTC. Encoded protein: CASRREATDYGYTF.

This chain uses TRBV5-1 with TRBJ1-2; a weak D match, TRBD1 (6 bases). CDR1 SGHRS and CDR2 YFSETQ come from the germline V gene. Trimming shortened V by 4 bases and J by 2 bases, and 12 bases separated the two germline ends. This CDR3 contains 14 residues. CDR3 in DNA: TGCGCCAGCAGCCAAGGACAGAGAAACTATGGCTACACCTTC. Its translation: CASSQGQRNYGYTF.

The table lists this clone with a count of one. The J gene is TRBJ2-7, the V gene TRBV6-1, with 8 bases fitting TRBD1. Germline trimming cut 8 bases from V and 3 bases from J; bases unmatched to any gene: 3. CDR1 and CDR2 (germline): MNHNS, SASEGT. CDR3 length: 12 residues. The DNA for the CDR3 is TGTGCCAGCCGGACAGGGTACTACGAGCAGTACTTC. Translation: CASRTGYYEQYF.

This clone was counted once. The rearrangement links TRBV5-1 to TRBJ2-4; D perhaps matches TRBD1 (5 bases). V was pared by 4 bases and J by 7 bases, with 18 bases between. Germline CDR1 and CDR2: SGHRS and YFSETQ. The CDR3 extends over 15 amino acids. CDR3 sequence reads: CASSAFQVKGNIQYF. The CDR3 bases are TGCGCCAGCAGCGCATTCCAGGTTAAGGGGAACATTCAGTACTTC.

The chain links TRBV2 to TRBJ1-1; D not resolved. The CDR3 runs to 11 residues. The V and J ends lost 8 bases and 5 bases respectively, with 9 bases between them. Germline V CDR1 and CDR2: SNHLY, FYNNEI. The CDR3, as DNA: TGTGCCAGCGGGTGGGAGACTGAAGCTTTCTTT. It encodes CASGWETEAFF.